The present entry profiles one T cell receptor (beta chain) with its context. The antigen remains unidentified. These data belong to a study of cytomegalovirus exposure and HLA in healthy donors. Study observations and caveats: Most TCRs appeared rarely, but some public TCRs recurred in many donors. Per a prior analysis, the majority of TCR beta V segments were productive roughly 90% or roughly 30% of the time.

The trim removed 0 bases at V and 3 bases at J, leaving 5 bases unmatched. CDR3 length equals 16 residues. Germline-derived CDR1 and CDR2 are SGHVS and FNYEAQ. Amplification used 60 Vbeta primers and 13 Jbeta primers. TCRdb's copy holds only in-frame clones and misses some; the assay was immunoSEQ multiplex PCR. The sample has 170,000 or so clones; around 81% are singletons. Unrecorded immune exposures were likely, despite nominal health at sampling. Sequencing input: PBMCs. This TCR was sampled from a woman between 25 and 40 years old in good health and CMV-seronegative. The rearrangement links TRBV7-6 to TRBJ1-5, with 7 bases that match TRBD1. CDR3 nucleotides: TGTGCCAGCAGCTTAGCGGGGGGACAGATCAATCAGCCCCAGCATTTT. Its protein is CASSLAGGQINQPQHF.